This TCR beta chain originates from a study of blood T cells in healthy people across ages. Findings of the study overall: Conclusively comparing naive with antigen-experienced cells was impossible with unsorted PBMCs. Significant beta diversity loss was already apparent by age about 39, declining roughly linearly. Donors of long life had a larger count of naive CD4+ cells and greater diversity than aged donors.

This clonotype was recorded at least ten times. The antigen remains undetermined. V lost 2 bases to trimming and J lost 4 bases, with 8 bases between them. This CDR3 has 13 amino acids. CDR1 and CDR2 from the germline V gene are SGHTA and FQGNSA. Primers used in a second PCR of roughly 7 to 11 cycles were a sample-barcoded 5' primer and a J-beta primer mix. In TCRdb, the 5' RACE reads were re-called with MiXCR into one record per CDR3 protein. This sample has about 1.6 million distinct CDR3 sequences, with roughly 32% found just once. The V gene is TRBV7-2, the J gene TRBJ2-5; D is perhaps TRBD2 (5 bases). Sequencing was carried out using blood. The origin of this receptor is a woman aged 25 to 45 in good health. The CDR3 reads CASSLFGIETQYF. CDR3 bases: TGTGCCAGCAGCTTATTCGGGATAGAGACCCAGTACTTC.